This T cell receptor (beta chain) was profiled in a study of graft-versus-host responses after intestinal transplantation. Study information: Every transplant recipient was induced with anti-thymocyte globulin, then maintained on tacrolimus and steroids for 2 to 4 years.

Worth noting for this clone: Its specificity is not known.

Sequenced by immunoSEQ multiplex PCR; TCRdb stores in-frame clones only, minus some. The table has 50,000 to 55,000 clones, around 90% seen once. V was shortened by 5 bases and J by 0 bases, with 5 bases between the two germline ends. CDR3 length: 12 residues. Germline CDR1 reads SGHTA; CDR2 reads FQGNSA. The V call is TRBV7-2, the J call TRBJ2-7; D is unresolved. Material: unstimulated CD4+ T cells sorted from spleen or lymph node cells, obtained before transplant. The sequence was obtained from a human donor who was the organ donor for an intestinal transplant. CDR3: CASSRSSYEQYF. The CDR3 DNA sequence: TGTGCCAGCAGCCGTAGCTCCTACGAGCAGTACTTC.